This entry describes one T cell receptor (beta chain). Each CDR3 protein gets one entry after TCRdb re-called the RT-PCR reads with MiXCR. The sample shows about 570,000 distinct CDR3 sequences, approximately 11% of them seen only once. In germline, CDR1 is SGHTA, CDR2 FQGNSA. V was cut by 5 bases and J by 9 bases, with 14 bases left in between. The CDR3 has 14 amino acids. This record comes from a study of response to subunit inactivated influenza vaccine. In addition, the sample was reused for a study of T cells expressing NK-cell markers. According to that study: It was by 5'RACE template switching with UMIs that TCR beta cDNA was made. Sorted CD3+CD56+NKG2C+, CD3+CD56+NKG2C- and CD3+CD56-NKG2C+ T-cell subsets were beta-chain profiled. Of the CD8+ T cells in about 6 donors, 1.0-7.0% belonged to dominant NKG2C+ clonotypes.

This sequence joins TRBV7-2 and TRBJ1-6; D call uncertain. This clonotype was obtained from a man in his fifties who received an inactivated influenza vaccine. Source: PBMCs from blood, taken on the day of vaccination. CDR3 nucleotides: TGTGCCAGCAGCCACACAACCTCGCGTTCACCCCTCCACTTT. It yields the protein CASSHTTSRSPLHF. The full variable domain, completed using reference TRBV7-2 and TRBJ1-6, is GAGVSQSPSNKVTEKGKDVELRCDPISGHTALYWYRQSLGQGLEFLIYFQGNSAPDKSGLPSDRFSAERTGGSVSTLTIQRTQQEDSAVYLCASSHTTSRSPLHFGNGTRLTVT.